This is a list of T cell receptor beta chains from one sample in a study of blood T cell repertoires in COVID-19. The table came from immunoSEQ multiplex PCR; TCRdb's copy has only in-frame clones and leaves some out. The sample records 250,000 to 300,000 clones, around 82% being singletons. Sequenced sample: peripheral blood. The receptors derive from a man older than 75 with acute or convalescent COVID-19. Each CDR3 is given with its conserved first and last residue. Fields, in order: V gene, D gene, J gene, clone size, CDR3 DNA, CDR3 protein. A D gene is named only where the DNA matches it firmly. Clone size, where shown, is once, few, many, or a class for clones that have expanded.

V: TRBV7-2; D: TRBD2; J: TRBJ2-3; size: .; DNA: TGTGCCAGCAGCTTAAATCCGGGGGGGGTAGGGGATACGCAGTATTTT; CDR3: CASSLNPGGVGDTQYF
V: TRBV30; D: .; J: TRBJ1-1; size: .; DNA: TGTGCCTGGAGTCCATGGCCCCTCGCGGCTTCCACTGAAGCTTTCTTT; CDR3: CAWSPWPLAASTEAFF
V: TRBV7-8; D: .; J: TRBJ2-5; size: .; DNA: TGTGCCAGCAGCAAAGAGACCGGGAAAGAGACCCAGTACTTC; CDR3: CASSKETGKETQYF
V: TRBV4-1; D: TRBD2; J: TRBJ2-7; size: .; DNA: TGCGCCAGCAGCCAAGATACTAGCGGGCTTCTCAACGAGCAGTACTTC; CDR3: CASSQDTSGLLNEQYF
V: TRBV25-1; D: TRBD1; J: TRBJ1-1; size: .; DNA: TGTGCCAGCAGTGACCCCGGGACAGGGGGCACTGAAGCTTTCTTT; CDR3: CASSDPGTGGTEAFF
V: TRBV19; D: .; J: TRBJ1-2; size: .; DNA: TGTGCCAGTAGTATAGATCCGACAGTCGGCTATGGCTACACCTTC; CDR3: CASSIDPTVGYGYTF
V: TRBV6-5; D: TRBD2; J: TRBJ2-1; size: .; DNA: TGTGCCAGCAGGCTAGCGGGTCTATACAATGAGCAGTTCTTC; CDR3: CASRLAGLYNEQFF
V: TRBV7-3; D: .; J: TRBJ2-3; size: .; DNA: TGTGCCAGCAGCTTCGGGGAGGCGGGGACGCAGTATTTT; CDR3: CASSFGEAGTQYF
V: TRBV4-2; D: TRBD2; J: TRBJ2-3; size: .; DNA: TGTGCCAGCAGCCAGCGGACTAGCGGGAGGTTTCGAATGGCAGATACGCAGTATTTT; CDR3: CASSQRTSGRFRMADTQYF
V: TRBV30; D: .; J: TRBJ2-1; size: .; DNA: TGTGCCTGGACAGGTCTCGGAGCGGGTCTCAATGAGCAGTTCTTC; CDR3: CAWTGLGAGLNEQFF
V: TRBV6-5; D: .; J: TRBJ1-3; size: .; DNA: TGTGCCAGCAGTCAGGGCTTCTCTGGAAACACCATATATTTT; CDR3: CASSQGFSGNTIYF
V: TRBV21-1; D: .; J: TRBJ2-3; size: .; DNA: TGTGCCAGCAGCCGACCGAGTCAGGGCCGTTCCTCTAGCACAGATACGCAGTATTTT; CDR3: CASSRPSQGRSSSTDTQYF
V: TRBV18; D: .; J: TRBJ2-2; size: few; DNA: TGTGCCAGCTCACGTGTCCTTGCTAGATCGAACACCGGGGAGCTGTTTTTT; CDR3: CASSRVLARSNTGELFF
V: TRBV20-1; D: .; J: TRBJ2-5; size: .; DNA: TGCAGTGCCGCGATGAGGGAGACCCAGTACTTC; CDR3: CSAAMRETQYF
V: TRBV3-1/TRBV3-2; D: TRBD2; J: TRBJ2-4; size: .; DNA: TGTGCCAGCAGCTCGGGACTAGCGGGAGGGCCGGGAAACATTCAGTACTTC; CDR3: CASSSGLAGGPGNIQYF
V: TRBV7-9; D: TRBD1; J: TRBJ1-1; size: .; DNA: TGTGCCAGCAGCCCCGGACAGGGGAACACTGAAGCTTTCTTT; CDR3: CASSPGQGNTEAFF
V: TRBV5-1; D: TRBD2; J: TRBJ2-7; size: .; DNA: TGCGCCAGCAGCTTCTTAGCGGGAGTGACCTCCTACGAGCAGTACTTC; CDR3: CASSFLAGVTSYEQYF
V: TRBV5-6; D: .; J: TRBJ2-7; size: .; DNA: TGTGCCAGCAGCTTCTCCGGGTTCAACGAGCAGTACTTC; CDR3: CASSFSGFNEQYF
V: TRBV6-5; D: TRBD2; J: TRBJ2-5; size: .; DNA: TGTGCCAGCAGTTTGAGTAGCGGGGCTCAAGAGACCCAGTACTTC; CDR3: CASSLSSGAQETQYF
V: TRBV10-3; D: TRBD2; J: TRBJ2-2; size: .; DNA: TGTGCCATCAGAGCGGGAGACACCGGGGAGCTGTTTTTT; CDR3: CAIRAGDTGELFF
V: TRBV11-2; D: .; J: TRBJ2-1; size: .; DNA: TGTGCCAGCAGCCCGACCCGGGAAGGCGAGCAGTTCTTC; CDR3: CASSPTREGEQFF
V: TRBV25-1; D: .; J: TRBJ2-3; size: .; DNA: TGTGCCAGCAGTGCTCTCCTCACAGGGAACTCAGATACGCAGTATTTT; CDR3: CASSALLTGNSDTQYF
V: TRBV5-1; D: TRBD2; J: TRBJ2-1; size: .; DNA: TGCGCCACTAGCACCGAACTAGCGGCCTACAATGAGCAGTTCTTC; CDR3: CATSTELAAYNEQFF